Here is one T cell receptor beta chain with its context. What it binds is not known. This CDR3 region has 15 residues. Germline-derived CDR1 and CDR2 are MNHEY and SMNVEV (reference sequence). The sample originates from a study of T cell clonotyping in hematopoietic cell transplantation. Study-wide points: Recipient TCR diversity dropped after transplant; expanded clonotypes rose from day 30 to 180. Without cell sorting, CD4 versus CD8 contributions remain unresolved. Graft donor and pretransplant recipient Inverse Simpson Index values predicted broader posttransplant TCR diversity.

This table comes from immunoSEQ multiplex PCR, and its TCRdb copy is limited to in-frame clones, with some not included. This table has 7,500 to 9,500 clones, about four fifths appearing once. The receptor comes from a female patient aged 50-59 years who had an allogeneic stem cell transplant from an unrelated donor, so the T cells may come from the graft donor. Some clones in this sample may be carry-over from other donors' samples. This specimen consisted of peripheral blood mononuclear cells, obtained 180 days after allogeneic stem cell transplant. V and J are TRBV27 and TRBJ2-3; 14 positions match TRBD2. The last part of the DNA fits TRBJ2-1 better; the J call may be wrong. The CDR3 nucleotides read TGTGCCAGCAGTCACGGGACTAGCGGGAGCGGTGAGCAGTTCTTC. It encodes CASSHGTSGSGEQFF.